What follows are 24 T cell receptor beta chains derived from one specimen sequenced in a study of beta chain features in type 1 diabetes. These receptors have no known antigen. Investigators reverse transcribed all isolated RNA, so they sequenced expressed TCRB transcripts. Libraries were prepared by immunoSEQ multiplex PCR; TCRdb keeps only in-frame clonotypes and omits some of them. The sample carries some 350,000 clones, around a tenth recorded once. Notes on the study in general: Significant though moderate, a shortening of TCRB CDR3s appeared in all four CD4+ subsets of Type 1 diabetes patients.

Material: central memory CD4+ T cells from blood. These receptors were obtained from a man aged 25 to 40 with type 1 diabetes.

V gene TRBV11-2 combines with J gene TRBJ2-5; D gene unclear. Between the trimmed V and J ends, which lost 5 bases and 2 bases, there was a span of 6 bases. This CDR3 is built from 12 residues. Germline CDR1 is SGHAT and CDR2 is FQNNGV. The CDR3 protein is CASSHDQETQYF. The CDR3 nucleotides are TGTGCCAGCAGCCACGATCAAGAGACCCAGTACTTC. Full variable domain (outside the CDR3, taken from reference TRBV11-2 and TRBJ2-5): EAGVAQSPRYKIIEKRQSVAFWCNPISGHATLYWYQQILGQGPKLLIQFQNNGVVDDSQLPKDRFSAERLKGVDSTLKIQPAKLEDSAVYLCASSHDQETQYFGPGTRLLVL.

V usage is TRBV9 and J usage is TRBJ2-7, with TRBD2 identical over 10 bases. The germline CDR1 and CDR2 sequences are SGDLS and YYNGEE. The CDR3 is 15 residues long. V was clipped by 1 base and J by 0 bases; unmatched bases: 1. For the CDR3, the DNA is TGTGCCAGCAGCGTAACTAGCGGGAACTCCTACGAGCAGTACTTC. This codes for CASSVTSGNSYEQYF.

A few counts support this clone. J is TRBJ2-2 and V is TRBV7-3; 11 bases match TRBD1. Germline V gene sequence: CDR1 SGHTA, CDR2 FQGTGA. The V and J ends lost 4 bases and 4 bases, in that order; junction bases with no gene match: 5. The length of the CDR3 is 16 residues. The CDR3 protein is CASSSPGQGATGELFF. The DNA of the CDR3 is TGTGCCAGCAGCTCCCCAGGACAGGGGGCCACCGGGGAGCTGTTTTTT.

The CDR3 reads CASSMPGQGAGELFF. Here the CDR3 DNA reads TGTGCCAGCAGCATGCCGGGACAGGGAGCCGGGGAGCTGTTTTTT. V usage is TRBV7-3 and J usage is TRBJ2-2, with 9 bases identical to TRBD1. Germline values: CDR1 SGHTA, CDR2 FQGTGA. The CDR3 totals 15 residues. The J segment lost 6 bases and the V segment lost 5 bases, leaving 7 bases of the junction unmatched.

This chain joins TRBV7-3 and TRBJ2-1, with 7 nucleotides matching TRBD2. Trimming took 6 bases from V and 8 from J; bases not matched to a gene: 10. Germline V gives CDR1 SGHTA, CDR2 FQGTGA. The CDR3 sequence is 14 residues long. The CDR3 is CASSRSSGSYEQFF. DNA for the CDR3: TGTGCCAGCAGTAGGTCTAGCGGTAGCTATGAGCAGTTCTTC.

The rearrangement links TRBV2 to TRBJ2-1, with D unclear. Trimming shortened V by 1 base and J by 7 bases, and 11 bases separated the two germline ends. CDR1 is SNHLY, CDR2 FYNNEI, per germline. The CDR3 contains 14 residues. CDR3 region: CASSEGGARNEQFF. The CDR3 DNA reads TGTGCCAGCAGTGAAGGGGGTGCGCGGAATGAGCAGTTCTTC. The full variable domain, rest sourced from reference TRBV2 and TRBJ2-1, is EPEVTQTPSHQVTQMGQEVILRCVPISNHLYFYWYRQILGQKVEFLVSFYNNEISEKSEIFDDQFSVERPDGSNFTLKIRSTKLEDSAMYFCASSEGGARNEQFFGPGTRLTVL.

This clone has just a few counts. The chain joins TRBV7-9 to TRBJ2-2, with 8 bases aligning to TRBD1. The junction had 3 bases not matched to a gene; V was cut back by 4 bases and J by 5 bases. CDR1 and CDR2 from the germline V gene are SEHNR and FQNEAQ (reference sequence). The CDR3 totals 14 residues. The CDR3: CASSSGQVTGELFF. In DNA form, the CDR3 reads TGTGCCAGCAGCTCGGGACAGGTGACCGGGGAGCTGTTTTTT.

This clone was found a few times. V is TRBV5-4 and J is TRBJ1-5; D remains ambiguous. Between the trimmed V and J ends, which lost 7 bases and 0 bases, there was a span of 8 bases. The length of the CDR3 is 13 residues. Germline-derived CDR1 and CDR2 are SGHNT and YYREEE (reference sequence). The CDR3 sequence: CASAEDSNQPQHF. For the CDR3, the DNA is TGTGCCAGCGCGGAAGATAGCAATCAGCCCCAGCATTTT.

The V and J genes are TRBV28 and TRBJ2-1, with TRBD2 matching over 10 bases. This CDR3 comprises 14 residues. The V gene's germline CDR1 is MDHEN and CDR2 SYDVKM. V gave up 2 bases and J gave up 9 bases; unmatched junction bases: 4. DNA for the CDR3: TGTGCCAGCAGTTTACTAGCGGGAGTTCCTGAGCAGTTCTTC. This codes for CASSLLAGVPEQFF.

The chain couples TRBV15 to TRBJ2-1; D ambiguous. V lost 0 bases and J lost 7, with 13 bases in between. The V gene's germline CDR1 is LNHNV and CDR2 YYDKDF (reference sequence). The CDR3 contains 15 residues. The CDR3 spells CATSRDLLVANEQFF. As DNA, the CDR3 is TGTGCCACCAGCAGAGATCTTCTTGTGGCTAATGAGCAGTTCTTC.

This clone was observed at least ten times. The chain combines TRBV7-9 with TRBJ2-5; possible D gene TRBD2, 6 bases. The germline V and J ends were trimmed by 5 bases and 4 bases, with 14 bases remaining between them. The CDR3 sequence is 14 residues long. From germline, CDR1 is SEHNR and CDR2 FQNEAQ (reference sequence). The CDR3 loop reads CASSERGTIETQYF. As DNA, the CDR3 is TGTGCCAGCAGCGAGCGCGGGACGATAGAGACCCAGTACTTC.

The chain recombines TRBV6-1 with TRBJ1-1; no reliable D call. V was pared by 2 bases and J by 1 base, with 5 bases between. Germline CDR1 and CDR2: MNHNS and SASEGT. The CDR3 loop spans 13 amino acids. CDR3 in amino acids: CASSEIGNTEAFF. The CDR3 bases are TGTGCCAGCAGTGAAATAGGGAACACTGAAGCTTTCTTT.

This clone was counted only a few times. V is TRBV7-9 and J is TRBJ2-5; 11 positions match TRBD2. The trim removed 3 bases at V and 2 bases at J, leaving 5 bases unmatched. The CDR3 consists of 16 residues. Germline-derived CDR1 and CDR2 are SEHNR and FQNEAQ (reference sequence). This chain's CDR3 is CASSFTSGSGQETQYF. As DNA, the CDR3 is TGTGCCAGCAGCTTCACTAGCGGGAGTGGGCAAGAGACCCAGTACTTC.

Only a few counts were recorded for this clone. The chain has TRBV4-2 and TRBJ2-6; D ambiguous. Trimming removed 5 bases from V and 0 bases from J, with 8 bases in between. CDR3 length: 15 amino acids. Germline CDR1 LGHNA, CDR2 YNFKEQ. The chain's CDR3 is CASSSDPSGANVLTF. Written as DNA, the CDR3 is TGTGCCAGCAGCTCGGACCCCTCTGGGGCCAACGTCCTGACTTTC.

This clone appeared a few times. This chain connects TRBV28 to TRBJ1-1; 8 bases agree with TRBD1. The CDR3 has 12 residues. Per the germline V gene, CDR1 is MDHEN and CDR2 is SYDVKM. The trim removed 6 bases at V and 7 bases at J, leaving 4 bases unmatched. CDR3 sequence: CASRSGGVEAFF. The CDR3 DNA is TGTGCCAGCAGATCAGGGGGCGTTGAAGCTTTCTTT.

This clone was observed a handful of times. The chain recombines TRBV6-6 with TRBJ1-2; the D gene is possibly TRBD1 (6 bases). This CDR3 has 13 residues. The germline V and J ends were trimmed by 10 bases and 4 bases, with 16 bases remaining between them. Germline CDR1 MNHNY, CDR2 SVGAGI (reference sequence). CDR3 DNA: TGTGCCATTACGAGGGGGGACCCCTATGGCTACACCTTC. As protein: CAITRGDPYGYTF.

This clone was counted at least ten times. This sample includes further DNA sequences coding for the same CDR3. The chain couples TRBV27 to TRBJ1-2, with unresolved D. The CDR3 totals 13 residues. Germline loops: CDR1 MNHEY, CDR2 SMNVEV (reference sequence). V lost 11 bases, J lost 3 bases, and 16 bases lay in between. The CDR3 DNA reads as TGTGCCTCCGGACTCCGGGAGGACTATGGCTACACCTTC. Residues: CASGLREDYGYTF.

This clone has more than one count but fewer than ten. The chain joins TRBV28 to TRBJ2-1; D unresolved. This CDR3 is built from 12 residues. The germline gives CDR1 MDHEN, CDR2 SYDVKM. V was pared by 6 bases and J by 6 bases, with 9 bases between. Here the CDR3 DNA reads TGTGCCAGCAGCTGGGTCAGCAATGAGCAGTTCTTC. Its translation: CASSWVSNEQFF.

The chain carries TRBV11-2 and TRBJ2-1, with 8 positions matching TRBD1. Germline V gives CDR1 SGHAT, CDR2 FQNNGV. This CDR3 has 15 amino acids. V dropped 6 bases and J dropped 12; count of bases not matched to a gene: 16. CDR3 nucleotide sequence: TGTGCCAGCAGACACAACCGGGACAGGCCTTCAGCGCAGTTCTTC. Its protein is CASRHNRDRPSAQFF.

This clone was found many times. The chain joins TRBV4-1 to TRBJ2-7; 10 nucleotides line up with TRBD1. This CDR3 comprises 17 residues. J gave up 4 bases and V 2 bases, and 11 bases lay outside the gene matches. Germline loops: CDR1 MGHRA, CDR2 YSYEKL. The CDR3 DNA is TGCGCCAGCAGCCAAAGGGTGCTGGGACAGGGGAAATACGAGCAGTACTTC. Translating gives CASSQRVLGQGKYEQYF.

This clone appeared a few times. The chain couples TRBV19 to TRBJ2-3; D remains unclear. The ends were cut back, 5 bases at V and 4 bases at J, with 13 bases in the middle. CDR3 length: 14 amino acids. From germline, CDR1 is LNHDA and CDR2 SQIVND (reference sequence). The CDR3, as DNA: TGTGCCAGTAGTGAATCCGGGTCATCAGATACGCAGTATTTT. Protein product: CASSESGSSDTQYF.

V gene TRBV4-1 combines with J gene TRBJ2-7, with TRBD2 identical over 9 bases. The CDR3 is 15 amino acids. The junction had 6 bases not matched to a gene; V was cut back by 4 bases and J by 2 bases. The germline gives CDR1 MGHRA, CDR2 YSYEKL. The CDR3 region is CASSRRLAEAYEQYF. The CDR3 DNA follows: TGCGCCAGCAGCCGAAGACTAGCGGAGGCCTACGAGCAGTACTTC.

CDR3 amino acids: CASSLGRQFLTDTQYF. The CDR3 nucleotides are TGTGCCAGCAGCTTAGGGCGACAGTTCCTCACAGATACGCAGTATTTT. This chain connects TRBV7-6 to TRBJ2-3; a possible D gene is TRBD1 (5 bases). The CDR3 loop spans 16 amino acids. Germline CDR1 SGHVS, CDR2 FNYEAQ. The germline V and J ends were trimmed by 1 base and 2 bases, with 13 bases remaining between them.

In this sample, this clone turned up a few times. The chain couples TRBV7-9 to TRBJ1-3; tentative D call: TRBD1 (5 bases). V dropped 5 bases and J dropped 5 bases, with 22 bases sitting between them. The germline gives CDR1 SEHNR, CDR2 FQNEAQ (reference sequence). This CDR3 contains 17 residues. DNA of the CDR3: TGTGCCAGCAGCCAAGTAGCCCCTGGACAAGGTCGAAACACCATATATTTT. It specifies CASSQVAPGQGRNTIYF.